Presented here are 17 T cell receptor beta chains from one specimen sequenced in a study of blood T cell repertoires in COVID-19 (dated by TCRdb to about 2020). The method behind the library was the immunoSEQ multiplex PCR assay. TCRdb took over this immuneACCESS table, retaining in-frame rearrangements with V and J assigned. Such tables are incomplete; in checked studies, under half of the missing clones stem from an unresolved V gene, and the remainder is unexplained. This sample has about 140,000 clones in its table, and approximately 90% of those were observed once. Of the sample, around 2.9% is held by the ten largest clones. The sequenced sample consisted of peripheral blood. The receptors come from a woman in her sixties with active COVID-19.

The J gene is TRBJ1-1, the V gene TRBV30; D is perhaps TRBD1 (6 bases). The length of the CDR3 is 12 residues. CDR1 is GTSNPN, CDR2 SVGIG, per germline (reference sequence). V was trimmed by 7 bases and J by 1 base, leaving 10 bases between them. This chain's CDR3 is CAFTQGNTEAFF. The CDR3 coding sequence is TGTGCCTTCACACAGGGGAACACTGAAGCTTTCTTT.

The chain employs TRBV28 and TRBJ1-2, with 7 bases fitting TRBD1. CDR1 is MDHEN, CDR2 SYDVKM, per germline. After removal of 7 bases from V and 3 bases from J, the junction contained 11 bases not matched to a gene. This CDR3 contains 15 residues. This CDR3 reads CASTPYDRADYGYTF. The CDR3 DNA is TGTGCCAGCACCCCATACGACAGGGCGGACTATGGCTACACCTTC.

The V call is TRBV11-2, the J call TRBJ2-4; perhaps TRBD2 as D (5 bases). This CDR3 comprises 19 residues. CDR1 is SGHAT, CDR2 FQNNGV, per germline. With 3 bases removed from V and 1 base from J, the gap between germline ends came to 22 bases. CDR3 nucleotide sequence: TGTGCCAGCAGCTTTCAAGCGGCCCCACCTTTAGGGGCCAAAAACATTCAGTACTTC. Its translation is CASSFQAAPPLGAKNIQYF. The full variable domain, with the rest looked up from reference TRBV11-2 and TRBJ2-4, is EAGVAQSPRYKIIEKRQSVAFWCNPISGHATLYWYQQILGQGPKLLIQFQNNGVVDDSQLPKDRFSAERLKGVDSTLKIQPAKLEDSAVYLCASSFQAAPPLGAKNIQYFGAGTRLSVL.

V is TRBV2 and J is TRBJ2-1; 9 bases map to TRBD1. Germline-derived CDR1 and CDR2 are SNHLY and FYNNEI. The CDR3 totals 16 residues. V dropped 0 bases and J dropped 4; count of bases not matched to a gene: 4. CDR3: CASSEASGTGYNEQFF. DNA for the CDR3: TGTGCCAGCAGTGAAGCATCCGGGACAGGGTACAATGAGCAGTTCTTC.

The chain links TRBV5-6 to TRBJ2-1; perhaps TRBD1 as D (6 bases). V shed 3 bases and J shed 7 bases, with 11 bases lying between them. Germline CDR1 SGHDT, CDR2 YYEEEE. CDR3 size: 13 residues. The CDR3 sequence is CASSWGQGNEQFF. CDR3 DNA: TGTGCCAGCAGCTGGGGGCAGGGTAATGAGCAGTTCTTC.

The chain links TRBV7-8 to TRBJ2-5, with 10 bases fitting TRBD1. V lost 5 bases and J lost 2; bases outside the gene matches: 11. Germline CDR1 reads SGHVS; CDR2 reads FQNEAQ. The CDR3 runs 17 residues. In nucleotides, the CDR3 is TGTGCCAGCAGCCCCGGGACAGGGGCGATACGACAAGAGACCCAGTACTTC. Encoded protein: CASSPGTGAIRQETQYF.

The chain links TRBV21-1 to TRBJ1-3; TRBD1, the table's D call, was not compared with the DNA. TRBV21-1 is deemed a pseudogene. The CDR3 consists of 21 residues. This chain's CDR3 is CASSARGLRVRGRLLGNTIYF. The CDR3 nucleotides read TGTGCCAGCAGTGCCAGGGGGCTGCGAGTAAGGGGGCGTTTATTAGGGAACACCATATATTTT.

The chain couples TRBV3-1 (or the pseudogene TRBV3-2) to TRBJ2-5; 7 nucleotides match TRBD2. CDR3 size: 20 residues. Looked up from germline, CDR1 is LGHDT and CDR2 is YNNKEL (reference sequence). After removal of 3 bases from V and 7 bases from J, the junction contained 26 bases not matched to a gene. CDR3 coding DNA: TGTGCCAGCAGCCATGGACCTAGCGGAAGCCATGCCGGGATGGATGTGACCCAGTACTTC. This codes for CASSHGPSGSHAGMDVTQYF.

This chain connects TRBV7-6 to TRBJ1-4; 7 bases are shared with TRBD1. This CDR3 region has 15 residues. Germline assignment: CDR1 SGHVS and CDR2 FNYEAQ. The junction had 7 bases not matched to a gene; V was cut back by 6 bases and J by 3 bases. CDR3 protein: CASRPTGVANEKLFF. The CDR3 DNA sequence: TGTGCCAGCAGACCCACAGGGGTGGCTAATGAAAAACTGTTTTTT.

CDR3 residues: CASMQGQGRDTQYF. CDR3 bases: TGCGCCAGCATGCAGGGGCAGGGTCGAGATACGCAGTATTTT. This chain connects TRBV5-1 to TRBJ2-3; D is perhaps TRBD1 (6 bases). The ends were cut back, 6 bases at V and 5 bases at J, with 16 bases in the middle. Per germline, CDR1 SGHRS and CDR2 YFSETQ. The CDR3 contains 14 residues.

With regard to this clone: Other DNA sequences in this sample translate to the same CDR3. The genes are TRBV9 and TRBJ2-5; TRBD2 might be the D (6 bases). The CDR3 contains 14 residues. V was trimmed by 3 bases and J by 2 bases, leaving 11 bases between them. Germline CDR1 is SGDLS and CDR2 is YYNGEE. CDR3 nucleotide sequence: TGTGCCAGCAGCGCCGGGACTCTTCAAGAGACCCAGTACTTC. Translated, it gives CASSAGTLQETQYF.

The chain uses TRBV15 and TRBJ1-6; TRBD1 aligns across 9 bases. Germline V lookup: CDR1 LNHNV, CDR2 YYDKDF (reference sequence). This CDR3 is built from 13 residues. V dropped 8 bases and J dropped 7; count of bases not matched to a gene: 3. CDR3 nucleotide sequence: TGTGCCACCTCCGGGACAGGGAATTCACCCCTCCACTTT. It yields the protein CATSGTGNSPLHF.

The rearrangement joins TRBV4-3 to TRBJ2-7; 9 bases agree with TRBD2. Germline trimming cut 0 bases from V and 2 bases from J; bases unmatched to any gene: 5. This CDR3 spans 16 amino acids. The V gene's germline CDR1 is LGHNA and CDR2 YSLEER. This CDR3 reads CASSQEIGGRAYEQYF. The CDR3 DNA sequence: TGCGCCAGCAGCCAAGAGATCGGCGGGAGGGCCTACGAGCAGTACTTC.

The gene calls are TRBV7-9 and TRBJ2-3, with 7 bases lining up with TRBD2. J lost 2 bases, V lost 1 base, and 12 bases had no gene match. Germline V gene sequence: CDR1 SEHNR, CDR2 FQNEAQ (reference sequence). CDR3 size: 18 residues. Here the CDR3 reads CASSLEVYQRGYTDTQYF. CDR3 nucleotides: TGTGCCAGCAGCTTAGAGGTTTATCAGCGGGGTTACACAGATACGCAGTATTTT. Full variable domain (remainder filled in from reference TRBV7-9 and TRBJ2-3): DTGVSQNPRHKITKRGQNVTFRCDPISEHNRLYWYRQTLGQGPEFLTYFQNEAQLEKSRLLSDRFSAERPKGSFSTLEIQRTEQGDSAMYLCASSLEVYQRGYTDTQYFGPGTRLTVL.

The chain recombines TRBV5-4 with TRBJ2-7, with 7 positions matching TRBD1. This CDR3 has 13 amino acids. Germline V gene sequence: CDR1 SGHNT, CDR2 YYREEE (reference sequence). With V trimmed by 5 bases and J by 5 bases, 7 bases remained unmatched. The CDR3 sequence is CASSPDRVDEQYF. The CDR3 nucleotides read TGTGCCAGCAGTCCTGACAGGGTCGACGAGCAGTACTTC.

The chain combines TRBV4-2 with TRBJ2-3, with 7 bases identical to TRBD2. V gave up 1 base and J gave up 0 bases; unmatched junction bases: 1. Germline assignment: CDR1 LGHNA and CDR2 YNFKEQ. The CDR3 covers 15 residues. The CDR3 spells CASSQGLASTDTQYF. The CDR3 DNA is TGTGCCAGCAGCCAAGGACTAGCTAGCACAGATACGCAGTATTTT.

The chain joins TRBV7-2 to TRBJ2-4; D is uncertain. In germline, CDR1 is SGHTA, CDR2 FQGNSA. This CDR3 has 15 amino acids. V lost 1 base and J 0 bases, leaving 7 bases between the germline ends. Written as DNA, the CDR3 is TGTGCCAGCAGCTTAGACAGATTAGCCAAAAACATTCAGTACTTC. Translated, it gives CASSLDRLAKNIQYF. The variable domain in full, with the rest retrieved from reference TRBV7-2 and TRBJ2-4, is GAGVSQSPSNKVTEKGKDVELRCDPISGHTALYWYRQSLGQGLEFLIYFQGNSAPDKSGLPSDRFSAERTGGSVSTLTIQRTQQEDSAVYLCASSLDRLAKNIQYFGAGTRLSVL.